Below are 4 T cell receptor beta chains sequenced from a single sample in a study of T cell responses to AZD1222 COVID-19 vaccine. Here immunoSEQ multiplex PCR was the method, and the copy in TCRdb shows in-frame clones only, minus some. The sample includes 90,000 to 130,000 clones, around 82% of them seen just once. The source material was peripheral blood, sampled on day 0 of AZD1222 vaccination. These TCRs come from an adult in good health.

The chain carries TRBV12-3 or TRBV12-4 and TRBJ1-5, with D uncertain. Trimming took off 7 bases at V and 1 base at J, with 8 bases between the two ends. This CDR3 spans 13 amino acids. For the CDR3, the DNA is TGTGCCAGCATGCCCGGGAGCAATCAGCCCCAGCATTTT. It yields the protein CASMPGSNQPQHF.

The V call is TRBV19, the J call TRBJ2-4; D unresolved. The germline V gene encodes CDR1 LNHDA and CDR2 SQIVND (reference sequence). The ends were cut back, 11 bases at V and 0 bases at J, with 14 bases in the middle. This CDR3 is built from 14 residues. The CDR3 loop reads CAASRVGAKNIQYF. The DNA of the CDR3 is TGTGCCGCCAGCAGAGTGGGAGCCAAAAACATTCAGTACTTC.

This sequence joins TRBV3-1 (or the pseudogene TRBV3-2) and TRBJ2-3; 7 bases map to TRBD1. Trimming at V came to 4 bases and at J to 4 bases, leaving 8 bases not matched to a gene. This CDR3 spans 15 amino acids. Germline assignment: CDR1 LGHDT and CDR2 YNNKEL (reference sequence). CDR3 sequence (DNA): TGTGCCAGCAGCCCCCCCGGGACAGTGCCAGATACGCAGTATTTT. Its protein is CASSPPGTVPDTQYF.

The V gene is TRBV3-1 (or the pseudogene TRBV3-2), the J gene TRBJ1-6, with D unclear. There are 18 residues in the CDR3. Per germline, CDR1 LGHDT and CDR2 YNNKEL (reference sequence). V gave up 5 bases and J gave up 5 bases, with 22 bases separating them. CDR3 in DNA: TGTGCCAGCAGCTCATCGAGTCCCATTATACATCATAATTCACCCCTCCACTTT. This encodes CASSSSSPIIHHNSPLHF.